This T cell receptor beta chain is drawn from a study of long-term antiretroviral therapy in people with HIV. V lost 4 bases to trimming and J lost 0 bases, with 8 bases between them. This CDR3 has 14 amino acids. CDR1 and CDR2 from the germline V gene are SEHNR and FQNEAQ (reference sequence). A v3.0 immunoSEQ assay was performed at survey level. Produced via immunoSEQ multiplex PCR; TCRdb's table is partial and in-frame only. The data hold tens of thousands of clones, with roughly 80% observed a single time. This sequence joins TRBV7-9 and TRBJ2-3; no firm D call. Here the sequenced sample was unsorted PBMCs, taken 0.3 years after starting antiretroviral therapy. This TCR was recovered from a man aged 35 to 55 with HIV. This CDR3 reads CASSYGSSTDTQYF. DNA of the CDR3: TGTGCCAGCAGCTACGGATCTAGCACAGATACGCAGTATTTT.